These T cell receptor beta chains were read from a single sample in a study of control samples from healthy donors and cancer patients. Sequencing was performed with immunoSEQ multiplex PCR; in TCRdb, only in-frame clones are kept and a portion is missing. The top ten hold roughly 2.7% of the sample, which has under 150,000 clones, roughly 92% seen once. Sequenced input: blood. The receptors come from a man aged 25 to 40 in good health. Both conserved end residues are part of each CDR3. A D gene is named only where the DNA matches it firmly. Size values are once, few and many counts, or a class for expanded clones, and some rows have none.

abundance: -; v_gene: TRBV4-1; j_gene: TRBJ2-2; len: 16; d_gene: TRBD2; CDR3nt: TGCGCCAGCAGCCAAGGCCTCGGGGGAGGGACCGGGGAGCTGTTTTTT; CDR3aa: CASSQGLGGGTGELFF
abundance: -; v_gene: TRBV9; j_gene: TRBJ2-5; len: 18; d_gene: -; CDR3nt: TGTGCCAGCAGCGCAGGGGGGTTTCCGGAGTCACAACAAGAGACCCAGTACTTC; CDR3aa: CASSAGGFPESQQETQYF
abundance: -; v_gene: TRBV28; j_gene: TRBJ2-1; len: 12; d_gene: -; CDR3nt: TGTGCCAGCAGTCGTGAAGGGAATGAGCAGTTCTTC; CDR3aa: CASSREGNEQFF
abundance: -; v_gene: TRBV7-2; j_gene: TRBJ1-3; len: 16; d_gene: -; CDR3nt: TGTGCCAGCAGCCTGCGGACGGTGAGCTCTGGAAACACCATATATTTT; CDR3aa: CASSLRTVSSGNTIYF
abundance: -; v_gene: TRBV6-4; j_gene: TRBJ1-4; len: 15; d_gene: -; CDR3nt: TGTGCCAGCAGTGAGGGAGGGGGAACTAATGAAAAACTGTTTTTT; CDR3aa: CASSEGGGTNEKLFF
abundance: -; v_gene: TRBV21-1; j_gene: TRBJ1-5; len: 21; d_gene: -; CDR3nt: TGTGCCAGCAGCCTAAGAACGGGTGGCCCCCTCGTAAGCTATAGCAATCAGCCCCAGCATTTT; CDR3aa: CASSLRTGGPLVSYSNQPQHF
abundance: -; v_gene: TRBV19; j_gene: TRBJ1-6; len: 13; d_gene: TRBD1; CDR3nt: TGTGCCAGCTCCGACAGGGGGAATTCACCCCTCCACTTT; CDR3aa: CASSDRGNSPLHF
abundance: -; v_gene: TRBV2; j_gene: TRBJ2-5; len: 15; d_gene: TRBD2; CDR3nt: TGTGCCAGCAGGACCGAGGGCGGGGGGCAAGAGACCCAGTACTTC; CDR3aa: CASRTEGGGQETQYF
abundance: once; v_gene: TRBV27; j_gene: TRBJ2-5; len: 15; d_gene: TRBD1; CDR3nt: TGTGCCAGCAGGAGTCACAGGGGTGAGCAAGAGACCCAGTACTTC; CDR3aa: CASRSHRGEQETQYF
abundance: -; v_gene: TRBV7-6; j_gene: TRBJ2-6; len: 19; d_gene: TRBD1; CDR3nt: TGTGCCAGCAGCTTAGTTCAACAGGGGCCTCGCTCTGGGGCCAACGTCCTGACTTTC; CDR3aa: CASSLVQQGPRSGANVLTF
abundance: -; v_gene: TRBV7-2; j_gene: TRBJ1-2; len: 13; d_gene: TRBD1; CDR3nt: TGTGCCAGCGTTCCGGGACAGACATATGGCTACACCTTC; CDR3aa: CASVPGQTYGYTF
abundance: few; v_gene: TRBV7-9; j_gene: TRBJ2-7; len: 12; d_gene: -; CDR3nt: TGTGCCAGCAGCTTATCCGGGTTAGAGCAGTACTTC; CDR3aa: CASSLSGLEQYF
abundance: -; v_gene: TRBV28; j_gene: TRBJ2-7; len: 12; d_gene: -; CDR3nt: TGTGCCAGCAGTTTTCCCTCCTACGAGCAGTACTTC; CDR3aa: CASSFPSYEQYF
abundance: -; v_gene: TRBV2; j_gene: TRBJ1-3; len: 16; d_gene: -; CDR3nt: TGTGCCAGCAGGGGACATAGAGTTAACTCTGGAAACACCATATATTTT; CDR3aa: CASRGHRVNSGNTIYF
abundance: -; v_gene: TRBV13; j_gene: TRBJ2-1; len: 14; d_gene: -; CDR3nt: TGTGCCAGCAGCTTTGGTCGAGGACGTAATGAGCAGTTCTTC; CDR3aa: CASSFGRGRNEQFF
abundance: -; v_gene: TRBV2; j_gene: TRBJ1-5; len: 14; d_gene: -; CDR3nt: TGTGCCAGCAGTAATCCAGGGTTCAATCAGCCCCAGCATTTT; CDR3aa: CASSNPGFNQPQHF
abundance: -; v_gene: TRBV7-6; j_gene: TRBJ2-1; len: 17; d_gene: -; CDR3nt: TGTGCCAGCAGTAATGCCCACCCCACCAGCTCCTACAATGAGCAGTTCTTC; CDR3aa: CASSNAHPTSSYNEQFF
abundance: -; v_gene: TRBV18; j_gene: TRBJ2-3; len: 16; d_gene: TRBD1; CDR3nt: TGTGCCAGCTCACCACCGGGGACAGCGGCTCCAGATACGCAGTATTTT; CDR3aa: CASSPPGTAAPDTQYF
abundance: -; v_gene: TRBV11-2; j_gene: TRBJ1-6; len: 14; d_gene: -; CDR3nt: TGTGCCAGCAGCTTAGAATCCGCGAATTCACCCCTCCACTTT; CDR3aa: CASSLESANSPLHF
abundance: -; v_gene: TRBV21-1; j_gene: TRBJ1-1; len: 15; d_gene: -; CDR3nt: TGTGCCAGCAACGGGGCAGGCAGGGAGAACACTGAAGCTTTCTTT; CDR3aa: CASNGAGRENTEAFF